This T cell receptor (beta chain) came from a study of T cells in Graves' hyperthyroidism and ophthalmopathy. Study-wide results and limits: Blood shared most expanded thyroid clonotypes above 0.001.

RNA transcripts were the template for amplifying TCR beta CDR3 regions. A set of HTBI primers served as the primers for a first-round RT-PCR of the TCR CDR3. MiXCR, run by TCRdb on the multiplex PCR reads, gives a single entry per CDR3 protein. The sample lists over 500,000 distinct CDR3 sequences, 40% to 50% occurring once. CDR1 is SGHRS and CDR2 is YFSETQ in the germline V gene. CDR3 size: 13 residues. Diagnoses rested on clinical symptoms, serum thyroxine and TRAb, thyroid ultrasound and orbital computed tomography. This clonotype was recorded a few times. Its antigen is currently unknown. One end of the junction does not line up with germline, which may come from a read error.

This rearrangement joins TRBV5-1 to TRBJ2-7; TRBD1 is a possible D gene (6 bases). The source of this sequence is an adult woman with Graves' disease, either hyperthyroidism or ophthalmopathy (not recorded which). Source material: peripheral blood or thyroid tissue (not recorded which). CDR3: CASSPDRNYVQYF. In nucleotides, the CDR3 is TGCGCCAGCAGCCCAGACAGGAACTACGTGCAGTACTTC.